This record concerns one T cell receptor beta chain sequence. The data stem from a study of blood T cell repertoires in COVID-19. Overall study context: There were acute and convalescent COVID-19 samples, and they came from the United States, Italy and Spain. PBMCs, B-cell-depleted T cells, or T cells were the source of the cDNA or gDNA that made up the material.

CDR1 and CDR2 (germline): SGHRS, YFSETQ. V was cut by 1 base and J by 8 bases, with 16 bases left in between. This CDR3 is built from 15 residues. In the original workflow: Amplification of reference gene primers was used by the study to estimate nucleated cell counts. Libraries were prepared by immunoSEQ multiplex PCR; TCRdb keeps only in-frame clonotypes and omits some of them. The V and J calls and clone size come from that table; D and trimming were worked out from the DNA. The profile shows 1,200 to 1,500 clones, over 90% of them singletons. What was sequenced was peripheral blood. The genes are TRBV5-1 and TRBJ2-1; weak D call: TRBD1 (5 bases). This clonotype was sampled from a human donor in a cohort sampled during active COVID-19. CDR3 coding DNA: TGCGCCAGCAGCTTGAGTGTAGGGGAAGGCGATGAGCAGTTCTTC. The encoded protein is CASSLSVGEGDEQFF.